One and the same sample provided the 2 T cell receptor beta chains below, sequenced in a study of T cells in tuberculosis. Cells were sorted from thawed PBMC rested overnight and stained with GMM-loaded CD1B tetramer, viability dye and anti-CD3. CD1B tetramers were loaded with Rhodococcus equi-derived C32 glucose monomycolate. Profiling relied on immunoSEQ multiplex PCR, and the TCRdb table lists in-frame clones only, not all of them. The sample shows 55,000 to 65,000 clones, 81% of them seen only once. The specimen was CD1b-GMM tetramer-negative cells sorted from PBMCs. The receptors here all came from an adult woman with latent tuberculosis.

The V and J genes are TRBV18 and TRBJ2-5, with a possible D match to TRBD1 (6 bases). Trimming took 3 bases from V and 5 from J, leaving 10 bases between them. The CDR3 has 13 residues. CDR1 is KGHSH and CDR2 is LQKENI in the germline V gene. CDR3 region: CASSPGQTETQYF. CDR3 bases: TGTGCCAGCTCACCCGGACAGACCGAGACCCAGTACTTC.

Comments on this clone: Different DNA sequences within this sample yield the same CDR3. The chain combines TRBV11-2 with TRBJ2-7; maybe TRBD2 (5 bases). CDR1 is SGHAT and CDR2 is FQNNGV in the germline V gene. V shed 5 bases and J shed 6 bases, with 8 bases lying between them. This CDR3 has 11 amino acids. The CDR3, as DNA: TGTGCCAGCAGCCTAACTAGCGAGCAGTACTTC. Its translation: CASSLTSEQYF.